This TCR beta chain was captured by sequencing in a study of T cells expressing NK-cell markers. TCRdb re-called the 5' RACE reads and shows each CDR3 protein once, DNA omitted. This sample's table reports about 370,000 distinct CDR3 sequences. Germline V gene data show CDR1 as SGHRS and CDR2 as YFSETQ. CDR3 length: 14 amino acids. Sequencing used blood T cells: a sorted CD56 or NKG2C T cell subset, CD4+ or CD8+ T cells, or bulk PBMC T cells (not recorded which). The chain joins TRBV5-1 to TRBJ1-4; TCRdb calls TRBD1, which cannot be checked without DNA. This clonotype originated in a woman aged 50 to 60 in good health. The CDR3 reads CASSRAGVGEKLFF.